The 24 T cell receptor beta chains below come from one sample, sequenced in a study of blood T cell repertoires in COVID-19. Generated by immunoSEQ multiplex PCR, the TCRdb table keeps only in-frame clones and is missing some. In the table there are about 150,000 clones, 65% to 90% of which are singletons. Material: peripheral blood. The receptors originated from a woman aged 50 to 60 in a cohort sampled during active or convalescent COVID-19.

The rearrangement joins TRBV5-1 to TRBJ2-4, with TRBD1 matching 8 bases. This CDR3 has 14 residues. Trimming cost V 0 bases and J 6 bases; bases outside gene matches: 2. The germline V gene has CDR1 SGHRS and CDR2 YFSETQ. The CDR3 coding sequence is TGCGCCAGCAGCTTGGGGACAGGGAGAAACATTCAGTACTTC. Amino acids: CASSLGTGRNIQYF.

This clone was detected a few times. The chain recombines TRBV3-1 (or the pseudogene TRBV3-2) with TRBJ2-7; TRBD2 is a possible D gene (6 bases). The V gene lost 3 bases and the J gene lost 5 bases, with 14 bases spanning the gap. The CDR3 spans 14 residues. Germline CDR1 LGHDT, CDR2 YNNKEL (reference sequence). The CDR3 bases are TGTGCCAGCAGCCACCAAAAGACTAGAAACGAGCAGTACTTC. Protein sequence: CASSHQKTRNEQYF.

The chain joins TRBV5-1 to TRBJ2-2; no firm D call. V gave up 2 bases and J gave up 3 bases, with 5 bases separating them. CDR3 length: 13 amino acids. CDR1 SGHRS and CDR2 YFSETQ come from the germline V gene. The CDR3 region has the DNA TGCGCCAGCAGCTTAACAGACACCGGGGAGCTGTTTTTT. Protein: CASSLTDTGELFF.

The chain employs TRBV4-1 and TRBJ1-1; D is perhaps TRBD1 (5 bases). Germline V gene sequence: CDR1 MGHRA, CDR2 YSYEKL. V dropped 4 bases and J dropped 0 bases, with 9 bases sitting between them. This CDR3 contains 14 residues. The CDR3 reads CASSPGHVNTEAFF. Written as DNA, the CDR3 is TGCGCCAGCAGCCCCGGACACGTGAACACTGAAGCTTTCTTT.

This chain joins TRBV5-1 and TRBJ1-6; 9 bases are a match to TRBD1. The V segment lost 5 bases and the J segment 3 bases; nucleotides outside the gene matches: 6. The CDR3 runs to 16 residues. CDR1 and CDR2 (germline): SGHRS, YFSETQ. CDR3 bases: TGCGCCAGCAGTAGGGACAGGGCCTTCTATAATTCACCCCTCCACTTT. Amino acids: CASSRDRAFYNSPLHF.

V usage is TRBV18 and J usage is TRBJ1-4; 10 positions match TRBD1. CDR1 is KGHSH, CDR2 LQKENI, per germline. This CDR3 contains 16 residues. J was trimmed by 8 bases and V by 3 bases; bases with no gene match: 9. CDR3 in DNA: TGTGCCAGCTCACCCCGACGACAGGGGGCATTCGAAAAACTGTTTTTT. Translation: CASSPRRQGAFEKLFF.

V is TRBV15 and J is TRBJ1-1; D is undetermined. There are 18 residues in the CDR3. Germline assignment: CDR1 LNHNV and CDR2 YYDKDF (reference sequence). V was clipped by 0 bases and J by 4 bases, with 21 bases between them. DNA of the CDR3: TGTGCCACCAGCAGAGACCCCTATACTAGGGTGGGAACCACTGAAGCTTTCTTT. It encodes CATSRDPYTRVGTTEAFF.

This clone was found once. CDR3 coding DNA: TGTGCCAGCAGCCCACGTAGCGGGGGGCGCAATGAGCAGTTCTTC. Translation gives CASSPRSGGRNEQFF. The rearrangement uses TRBV7-6 and TRBJ2-1; 10 bases map to TRBD2. Germline CDR1 is SGHVS and CDR2 is FNYEAQ. There are 15 residues in the CDR3. J was trimmed by 6 bases and V by 5 bases; bases with no gene match: 7.

V gene TRBV19 combines with J gene TRBJ1-5; D remains ambiguous. The V end was cut by 0 bases, the J end by 0 bases, with 9 bases between. The CDR3 is 16 residues long. Germline V gene lookup returns CDR1 LNHDA and CDR2 SQIVND (reference sequence). CDR3 coding DNA: TGTGCCAGTAGTATAGATCCCGTCTATAGCAATCAGCCCCAGCATTTT. Translated, it gives CASSIDPVYSNQPQHF.

The V gene is TRBV11-3, the J gene TRBJ2-5; possible D gene TRBD1, 5 bases. The V end lost 0 bases, the J end lost 4 bases, and 12 bases lay between the germline ends. The CDR3 is 15 residues long. Germline assignment: CDR1 SGHNT and CDR2 YENEEA. In DNA form, the CDR3 reads TGTGCCAGCAGCTTAGAGGGCAGGGCCGGAGAGACCCAGTACTTC. Translating gives CASSLEGRAGETQYF.

This clone has a single count. The chain links TRBV12-3 or TRBV12-4 to TRBJ1-2; unclear D gene. Trimming removed 5 bases from V and 4 bases from J, with 5 bases in between. The CDR3 consists of 11 residues. CDR3 nucleotide sequence: TGTGCCAGCAGTACGCGCTATGGCTACACCTTC. It codes for CASSTRYGYTF.

This chain links TRBV30 with TRBJ1-2; 8 bases line up with TRBD1. Losses at the gene ends were 5 bases for V and 8 bases for J; bases not matched to a gene: 10. This CDR3 has 13 residues. Per the germline V gene, CDR1 is GTSNPN and CDR2 is SVGIG (reference sequence). The CDR3 loop is CAWSTQGALGYTF. The CDR3 DNA reads as TGTGCCTGGTCCACTCAGGGGGCGCTCGGCTACACCTTC.

The chain couples TRBV3-1 (or the pseudogene TRBV3-2) to TRBJ1-6; 8 bases match TRBD1. With 1 base clipped from V and 10 bases from J, the junction kept 9 bases outside the gene matches. This CDR3 comprises 16 residues. CDR1 and CDR2 (germline): LGHDT, YNNKEL (reference sequence). The CDR3 DNA reads as TGTGCCAGCAGCCAAGGGGACAGGCCCTCTGGGTCACCCCTCCACTTT. It translates to CASSQGDRPSGSPLHF.

This clone has more than one count but fewer than ten. The rearrangement links TRBV12-3 or TRBV12-4 to TRBJ1-3; D might be TRBD1 (5 bases). V dropped 3 bases and J dropped 8 bases, with 8 bases sitting between them. The CDR3 is made up of 12 amino acids. The CDR3 region is CASSFGGDTIYF. The DNA for the CDR3 is TGTGCCAGCAGTTTTGGGGGGGACACCATATATTTT.

This sequence joins TRBV21-1 and TRBJ1-5. TRBV21-1 has pseudogene status. This CDR3 is 16 amino acids long. As DNA, the CDR3 is TGTGCCAGCAGCAAAGCGAGGCGGCCTAGCAATCAGCCCCAGCATTTT. This codes for CASSKARRPSNQPQHF.

CDR3 coding DNA: TGTGCCAGTAGTATAGGAACCAGCAGAGCGCGAACCACCTACGAGCAGTACTTC. Amino acid sequence: CASSIGTSRARTTYEQYF. The genes are TRBV19 and TRBJ2-7; D gene ambiguous. The V gene's germline CDR1 is LNHDA and CDR2 SQIVND (reference sequence). The CDR3 runs 18 residues. V lost 1 base and J lost 2, with 21 bases in between.

V and J are TRBV7-8 and TRBJ1-2, with unresolved D. Trimming pared 1 base from V and 4 bases from J, leaving 22 bases between. There are 18 residues in the CDR3. Germline V lookup: CDR1 SGHVS, CDR2 FQNEAQ. CDR3 sequence reads: CASSLGGLGDISPYGYTF. DNA for the CDR3: TGTGCCAGCAGCTTAGGTGGACTTGGGGATATTAGCCCCTATGGCTACACCTTC.

J is TRBJ1-1 and V is TRBV7-9; 8 bases line up with TRBD1. The CDR3 has 12 amino acids. J lost 7 bases, V lost 4 bases, and 2 bases had no gene match. The germline V gene encodes CDR1 SEHNR and CDR2 FQNEAQ (reference sequence). The DNA of the CDR3 is TGTGCCAGCAGCTACAGGGGGGTTGAAGCTTTCTTT. Its translation is CASSYRGVEAFF.

In this sample, this clone turned up a few times. The chain uses TRBV18 and TRBJ1-5; 7 bases align to TRBD1. Germline V gene sequence: CDR1 KGHSH, CDR2 LQKENI. This CDR3 is 15 amino acids long. Germline trimming cut 3 bases from V and 0 bases from J; bases unmatched to any gene: 2. CDR3 nucleotide sequence: TGTGCCAGCTCACCGGGACAGATTAGCAATCAGCCCCAGCATTTT. Encoded protein: CASSPGQISNQPQHF.

This chain connects TRBV5-5 to TRBJ2-5; possibly TRBD1 for D (6 bases). The CDR3 consists of 15 residues. The germline V gene encodes CDR1 SGHKS and CDR2 YYEKEE (reference sequence). The V gene lost 4 bases and the J gene lost 7 bases, with 20 bases spanning the gap. CDR3: CASSKQGRLIGTQYF. CDR3 bases: TGTGCCAGCAGCAAACAGGGTCGTCTAATTGGGACCCAGTACTTC.

The table lists this clone with a count of one. The chain employs TRBV5-1 and TRBJ2-1; D gene uncertain. The CDR3 covers 16 residues. With 4 bases removed from V and 12 bases from J, the gap between germline ends came to 26 bases. Germline V lookup: CDR1 SGHRS, CDR2 YFSETQ. The CDR3 loop is CASSQYPVGRVFLQFF. CDR3 nucleotides: TGCGCCAGCAGCCAGTATCCAGTAGGCCGGGTTTTTTTGCAGTTCTTC.

The rearrangement links TRBV25-1 to TRBJ1-3, with D perhaps matching TRBD1 (6 bases). V was clipped by 7 bases and J by 4 bases, with 14 bases between them. The CDR3 length is 14 residues. Germline V gene data show CDR1 as MGHDK and CDR2 as SYGVNS. The CDR3 here is CASTPQGLGNTIYF. The CDR3 nucleotides are TGTGCCAGCACCCCGCAGGGGCTGGGAAACACCATATATTTT.

This clone was counted only a few times. The chain couples TRBV6-5 to TRBJ1-4; 9 bases fit TRBD1. The CDR3 is made up of 14 amino acids. The trim removed 5 bases at V and 8 bases at J, leaving 6 bases unmatched. CDR1 MNHEY and CDR2 SVGAGI come from the germline V gene. CDR3 sequence (DNA): TGTGCCAGCAGTAGGGGACAGGGTCTGGAAAAACTGTTTTTT. As protein: CASSRGQGLEKLFF.

This sequence joins TRBV5-4 and TRBJ1-5, with TRBD1 identical over 7 bases. J gave up 0 bases and V 1 base, and 7 bases lay outside the gene matches. The germline V gene has CDR1 SGHNT and CDR2 YYREEE (reference sequence). The CDR3 length is 17 residues. The chain's CDR3 is CASSLTQGTDSNQPQHF. The CDR3 DNA follows: TGTGCCAGCAGCTTGACACAGGGGACTGATAGCAATCAGCCCCAGCATTTT.